The clone carrying this T cell receptor (beta chain) has just a few counts. Antigen specificity is unknown. These data are taken from a study of neurological immune-mediated disorders. Broader study findings: Private repertoires in all groups were suggested, as expanded clones shared no CDR3 amino acid sequences across subjects.

The CDR3 runs to 18 residues. Looked up from germline, CDR1 is LGHDT and CDR2 is YNNKEL (reference sequence). Losses at the gene ends were 3 bases for V and 0 bases for J; bases not matched to a gene: 11. MiXCR, run by TCRdb on the 5' RACE reads, gives a single entry per CDR3 protein. The sample carries 55,000 to 60,000 distinct CDR3 sequences, 3.5% recorded once. Sequenced sample: PBMCs. The gene calls are TRBV3-1 and TRBJ2-1, with 7 bases that match TRBD2. The clonotype comes from a woman younger than 45 with multiple sclerosis. The CDR3 nucleotides are TGTGCCAGCAGCCATCCCCGGGGGGTCCCTCCCTCCTACAATGAGCAGTTCTTC. Amino acid sequence: CASSHPRGVPPSYNEQFF.